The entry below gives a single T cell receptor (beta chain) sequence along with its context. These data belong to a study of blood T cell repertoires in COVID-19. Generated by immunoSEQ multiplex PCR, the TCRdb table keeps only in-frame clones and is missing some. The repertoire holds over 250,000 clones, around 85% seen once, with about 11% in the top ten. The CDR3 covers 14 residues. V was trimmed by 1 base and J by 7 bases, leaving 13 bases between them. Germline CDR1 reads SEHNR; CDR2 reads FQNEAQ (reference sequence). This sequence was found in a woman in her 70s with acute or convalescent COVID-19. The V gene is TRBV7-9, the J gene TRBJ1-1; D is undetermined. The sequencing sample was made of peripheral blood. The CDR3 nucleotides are TGTGCCAGCAGCTTAGGGTACCGGGAAGATGAAGCTTTCTTT. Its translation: CASSLGYREDEAFF.